This T cell receptor (beta chain) was observed in a study of blood T cell repertoires in COVID-19. Study details: The samples span acute and convalescent COVID-19 from the United States, Italy and Spain.

The germline CDR1 and CDR2 sequences are GTSNPN and SVGIG (reference sequence). This CDR3 region has 12 residues. The junction had 1 base not matched to a gene; V was cut back by 2 bases and J by 4 bases. As handled by the study authors: Amplification of reference gene primers provided the estimated nucleated cell counts. The assay was immunoSEQ multiplex PCR, and TCRdb's table has in-frame clones only and misses some. Clonal size and the V and J genes are those of that table, whereas D and trimming came from the DNA. The sample consists of 200,000 to 250,000 clones, roughly nine tenths of them appearing once. Participants were aged 18 to 89 years from roughly 26 US areas.

This chain joins TRBV30 and TRBJ1-2; 7 nucleotides line up with TRBD1. This TCR derives from a woman aged 45-60 years in a cohort exposed to, infected with or recovered from COVID-19 (not recorded which). Source material: PBMCs or T cells enriched from blood (not recorded which). The DNA of the CDR3 is TGTGCCTGGAGTAGGGACAGCTATGGCTACACCTTC. Translation: CAWSRDSYGYTF.